This T cell receptor (beta chain) is drawn from a study of blood T cell repertoires in COVID-19. Study as a whole: The United States, Italy and Spain supplied acute and convalescent COVID-19 samples. The cDNA or gDNA used as material had been derived from T cells, B-cell-depleted T cells, or PBMCs.

CDR3 size: 16 residues. Looked up from germline, CDR1 is MNHEY and CDR2 is SVGAGI. V was clipped by 2 bases and J by 5 bases, with 18 bases between them. Generated by immunoSEQ multiplex PCR, the TCRdb table keeps only in-frame clones and is missing some. The table lists under 250,000 clones, 92% of them singletons. This chain connects TRBV6-5 to TRBJ2-5; D is possibly TRBD1 (6 bases). The TCR was taken from a man younger than 40 with acute or convalescent COVID-19. The sequenced sample consisted of peripheral blood. The CDR3 loop is CASSYRTGSQGETQYF. The CDR3 bases are TGTGCCAGCAGTTACCGAACAGGGTCCCAAGGGGAGACCCAGTACTTC.